The T cell receptor (beta chain) under discussion was sequenced for a study of monozygotic twins with inflammatory bowel disease. Points from the study as a whole: Relative clonotype sharing with others was diminished in IBD patients versus healthy twins, particularly with disease activity.

The CDR3 is 13 residues long. CDR1 is LNHNV and CDR2 is YYDKDF in the germline V gene (reference sequence). TCRdb reanalyzed the 5' RACE reads, giving one entry per CDR3 protein sequence and no DNA. The sample totals some 300,000 distinct CDR3 sequences. As concerns this clonotype: The antigen is undetermined.

The V call is TRBV15, the J call TRBJ2-7. The receptor comes from a human donor with ulcerative colitis or Crohn's disease, or a healthy co-twin of an affected twin (not recorded which). The sequenced sample was blood. CDR3 sequence reads: CATSKLGAYEQYF.